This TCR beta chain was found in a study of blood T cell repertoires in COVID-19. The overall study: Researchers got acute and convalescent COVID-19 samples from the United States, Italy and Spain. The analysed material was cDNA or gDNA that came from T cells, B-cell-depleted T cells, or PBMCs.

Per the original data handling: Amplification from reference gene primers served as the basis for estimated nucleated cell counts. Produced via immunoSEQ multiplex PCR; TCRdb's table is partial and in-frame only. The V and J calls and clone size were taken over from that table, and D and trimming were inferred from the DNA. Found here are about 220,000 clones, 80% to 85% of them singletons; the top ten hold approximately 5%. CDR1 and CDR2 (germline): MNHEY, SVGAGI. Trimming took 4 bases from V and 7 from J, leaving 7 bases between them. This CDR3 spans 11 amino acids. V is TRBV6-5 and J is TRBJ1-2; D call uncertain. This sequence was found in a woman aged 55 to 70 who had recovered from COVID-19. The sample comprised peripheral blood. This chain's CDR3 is CASSSSRGYTF. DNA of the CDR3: TGTGCCAGCAGTTCTAGTCGTGGCTACACCTTC.